This TCR beta chain originates from a study of blood T cell repertoires in COVID-19. Turning to the study itself: Nucleic acid was either cDNA or gDNA, and it came from T cells, B-cell-depleted T cells, or PBMCs.

CDR1 and CDR2 (germline): KGHSH, LQKENI. Trimming left V 0 bases short and J 0 bases short, with 8 bases between. The CDR3 loop spans 15 amino acids. Assay: immunoSEQ multiplex PCR; the TCRdb copy retains only in-frame clones and omits some. The data hold under 200,000 clones, with roughly 88% observed a single time. The sequencing sample was made of peripheral blood. This TCR came from a woman at least 80 years old with acute or convalescent COVID-19. J is TRBJ1-1 and V is TRBV18, with no clear D. The chain's CDR3 is CASSPPNNMNTEAFF. Here the CDR3 DNA reads TGTGCCAGCTCACCACCGAACAATATGAACACTGAAGCTTTCTTT.